The TCR beta chain described here comes from a study of cytomegalovirus exposure and HLA in healthy donors. Overall study findings and caveats: Being productive about 87% or about 30% of the time was typical of most TCR beta V segments in an earlier analysis. Rates of TCR association differed by HLA locus in a later analysis, with DRB1 highest and HLA-C lowest. Later findings reportedly placed an Asian-associated ancestry cluster below the roughly 700-donor mean for N-insertions.

For this clone: Its target is not known.

With 60 Vbeta and 13 Jbeta primers, the PCR was carried out. The assay was immunoSEQ multiplex PCR, and TCRdb's table has in-frame clones only and misses some. The sample includes about 43,000 clones, roughly 80% of them seen just once. Germline assignment: CDR1 MNHEY and CDR2 SVGAGI. The V and J ends lost 0 bases and 4 bases respectively, with 15 bases between them. This CDR3 is built from 16 residues. The sample was PBMCs. The rearrangement links TRBV6-5 to TRBJ1-2; D gene ambiguous. The sequence came from a man younger than 40 in good health and CMV-seronegative. CDR3 loop: CASSYSEGPRIYGYTF. The CDR3 DNA follows: TGTGCCAGCAGTTACTCGGAGGGCCCCCGCATCTATGGCTACACCTTC.